Shown below are 23 T cell receptor beta chains from a single sample sequenced in a study of blood T cell repertoires in COVID-19 (dated by TCRdb to about 2020). Library preparation was by the immunoSEQ multiplex PCR assay. TCRdb took this table from immuneACCESS and kept in-frame rearrangements with V and J called. Such tables lack part of the clones; where checked against another copy, unresolved V genes explain under half of the gap, and the rest is unexplained. This sample lists around 200,000 clones; approximately 87% were detected once. 20% to 25% of the sample goes to the ten largest clones. Source material: peripheral blood. The receptors here all came from a man between 70 and 80 years old with active or convalescent COVID-19.

The rearrangement links TRBV30 to TRBJ1-3; D possibly corresponds to TRBD1 (5 bases). V lost 3 bases and J lost 3, with 15 bases in between. The CDR3 loop spans 15 amino acids. The germline CDR1 and CDR2 sequences are GTSNPN and SVGIG (reference sequence). In DNA, the CDR3 is TGTGCCTGGAGGAGCAAGGGGATTTTTGGAAACACCATATATTTT. Translation gives CAWRSKGIFGNTIYF.

The chain has TRBV4-3 and TRBJ2-3; 8 bases align to TRBD2. V lost 4 bases and J lost 2; bases outside the gene matches: 5. Germline CDR1 is LGHNA and CDR2 is YSLEER. The CDR3 spans 15 residues. The CDR3 nucleotides read TGCGCCAGCAGCCCGCTAGCGGGCAACACAGATACGCAGTATTTT. This gives the protein CASSPLAGNTDTQYF.

This clone came up a few times. The chain couples TRBV5-1 to TRBJ1-3, with D hard to call. The CDR3 sequence is 14 residues long. In germline, CDR1 is SGHRS, CDR2 YFSETQ. Trimming left V 0 bases short and J 8 bases short, with 12 bases between. The CDR3 DNA reads as TGCGCCAGCAGCTTGGCCGGAGGTGGGGACACCATATATTTT. Translating gives CASSLAGGGDTIYF. The full variable domain, in which reference TRBV5-1 and TRBJ1-3 provide the parts outside the CDR3, is KAGVTQTPRYLIKTRGQQVTLSCSPISGHRSVSWYQQTPGQGLQFLFEYFSETQRNKGNFPGRFSGRQFSNSRSEMNVSTLELGDSALYLCASSLAGGGDTIYFGEGSWLTVV.

The genes are TRBV20-1 and TRBJ1-2, with 8 bases that match TRBD1. The CDR3 spans 11 residues. V lost 5 bases and J lost 6; bases outside the gene matches: 2. The V gene's germline CDR1 is DFQATT and CDR2 SNEGSKA (reference sequence). CDR3 amino acids: CSARTGHGYTF. The CDR3 DNA is TGCAGTGCTCGGACAGGGCATGGCTACACCTTC.

The rearrangement links TRBV7-8 to TRBJ2-7; no clear D. V lost 1 base, J lost 1 base, and 8 bases lay in between. CDR3 length equals 14 residues. Looked up from germline, CDR1 is SGHVS and CDR2 is FQNEAQ. The CDR3 protein is CASSLETHSYEQYF. The CDR3 DNA reads TGTGCCAGCAGCTTAGAGACACATTCCTACGAGCAGTACTTC. Variable domain in full (rest from reference TRBV7-8 and TRBJ2-7): GAGVSQSPRYKVAKRGQDVALRCDPISGHVSLFWYQQALGQGPEFLTYFQNEAQLDKSGLPSDRFFAERPEGSVSTLKIQRTQQEDSAVYLCASSLETHSYEQYFGPGTRLTVT.

V usage is TRBV7-8 and J usage is TRBJ2-2; TRBD1 might be the D (6 bases). V dropped 5 bases and J dropped 4 bases, with 14 bases sitting between them. Per germline, CDR1 SGHVS and CDR2 FQNEAQ. The CDR3 loop spans 15 amino acids. The CDR3 sequence: CASSQRQAGTGELFF. CDR3 DNA: TGTGCCAGCAGCCAAAGACAGGCGGGCACCGGGGAGCTGTTTTTT.

This clone came up once. J is TRBJ2-4 and V is TRBV18; 10 nucleotides match TRBD1. Germline lookup yields CDR1 KGHSH and CDR2 LQKENI. The CDR3 has 17 amino acids. Trimming cost V 0 bases and J 0 bases; bases outside gene matches: 2. In nucleotides, the CDR3 is TGTGCCAGCTCACCACCGGGACAGGGGTTAGCCAAAAACATTCAGTACTTC. This translates into CASSPPGQGLAKNIQYF.

V is TRBV10-1 and J is TRBJ1-1; D is unclear. The V and J ends lost 0 bases and 0 bases respectively, with 11 bases between them. This CDR3 comprises 16 residues. Per germline, CDR1 WNHNN and CDR2 SYGVQD (reference sequence). CDR3 protein: CASSESPVVMNTEAFF. In DNA form, the CDR3 reads TGCGCCAGCAGTGAGTCGCCGGTAGTCATGAACACTGAAGCTTTCTTT.

This clone has a handful of counts. The rearrangement links TRBV28 to TRBJ2-2; the D is unclear. The CDR3 runs 14 residues. The germline V and J ends were trimmed by 2 bases and 6 bases, with 10 bases remaining between them. Germline V lookup: CDR1 MDHEN, CDR2 SYDVKM. The CDR3 DNA is TGTGCCAGCAGTTTAGCGGTTGACGCCGGGGAGCTGTTTTTT. Protein product: CASSLAVDAGELFF.

V is TRBV7-8 and J is TRBJ2-7; the match to TRBD1 covers 7 bases. Trimming at V came to 5 bases and at J to 2 bases, leaving 3 bases not matched to a gene. The CDR3 consists of 13 residues. The germline gives CDR1 SGHVS, CDR2 FQNEAQ. CDR3 sequence reads: CASSRDSTYEQYF. The CDR3 DNA is TGTGCCAGCAGCCGGGACAGTACCTACGAGCAGTACTTC. The full variable domain, in which reference TRBV7-8 and TRBJ2-7 provide the parts outside the CDR3, is GAGVSQSPRYKVAKRGQDVALRCDPISGHVSLFWYQQALGQGPEFLTYFQNEAQLDKSGLPSDRFFAERPEGSVSTLKIQRTQQEDSAVYLCASSRDSTYEQYFGPGTRLTVT.

The CDR3 loop reads CASSGGPGQGAVISTDTQYF. The CDR3 coding sequence is TGCGCCAGCAGCGGAGGACCGGGACAGGGGGCAGTTATTAGCACAGATACGCAGTATTTT. J is TRBJ2-3 and V is TRBV5-1; 12 positions agree with TRBD1. The CDR3 is 20 residues long. Germline values: CDR1 SGHRS, CDR2 YFSETQ. V dropped 4 bases and J dropped 0; count of bases not matched to a gene: 15.

The chain employs TRBV2 and TRBJ1-6; D is ambiguous. The CDR3 covers 13 residues. Germline assignment: CDR1 SNHLY and CDR2 FYNNEI. V lost 3 bases and J lost 9, with 9 bases in between. This CDR3 is CASSEGRRSPLHF. The DNA for the CDR3 is TGTGCCAGCAGTGAGGGCAGACGTTCACCCCTCCACTTT.

This chain links TRBV13 with TRBJ1-2; D unresolved. Germline V lookup: CDR1 PRHDT, CDR2 FYEKMQ (reference sequence). Trimming took off 1 base at V and 1 base at J, with 19 bases between the two ends. This CDR3 contains 18 residues. The CDR3 DNA is TGTGCCAGCAGCTTAGAAAGAGCAGGATCGGGGTTTAACTATGGCTACACCTTC. This gives the protein CASSLERAGSGFNYGYTF.

This rearrangement joins TRBV5-6 to TRBJ1-2; TRBD1 matches at 7 bases. V shed 4 bases and J 2 bases; nucleotides not matched to a gene: 11. This CDR3 is 16 amino acids long. Germline V gives CDR1 SGHDT, CDR2 YYEEEE. CDR3 DNA: TGTGCCAGCAGCCTGGGACAGAACCAGGCCAACTATGGCTACACCTTC. Residues: CASSLGQNQANYGYTF.

This clone was counted once. This chain connects TRBV9 to TRBJ1-4, with 8 nucleotides matching TRBD1. Losses at the gene ends were 0 bases for V and 4 bases for J; bases not matched to a gene: 2. The germline V gene encodes CDR1 SGDLS and CDR2 YYNGEE. The CDR3 covers 15 residues. The CDR3 sequence: CASSVGDRYNEKLFF. Here the CDR3 DNA reads TGTGCCAGCAGCGTAGGGGACAGGTATAATGAAAAACTGTTTTTT.

The V gene is TRBV24-1, the J gene TRBJ2-1; 10 nucleotides align to TRBD1. The CDR3 has 15 amino acids. The V gene end was trimmed by 5 bases and the J gene end by 2 bases; junction bases not matched to a gene: 2. Germline V gene lookup returns CDR1 KGHDR and CDR2 SFDVKD. The CDR3, as DNA: TGTGCCACCAGTGGGGGACAGGGGACCTACAATGAGCAGTTCTTC. Translation: CATSGGQGTYNEQFF.

The rearrangement links TRBV7-6 to TRBJ2-5; 13 positions agree with TRBD2. Trimming took 5 bases from V and 5 from J; bases not matched to a gene: 8. The CDR3 runs to 16 residues. Germline values: CDR1 SGHVS, CDR2 FNYEAQ. The chain's CDR3 is CASSPRTSGRFETQYF. The CDR3 nucleotides read TGTGCCAGCAGCCCGCGGACTAGCGGGAGATTTGAGACCCAGTACTTC.

The J gene is TRBJ1-1, the V gene TRBV5-8, with no clear D. The CDR3 consists of 14 residues. The V gene lost 4 bases and the J gene lost 5 bases, with 15 bases spanning the gap. Germline V gives CDR1 SGHTS, CDR2 YDEGEE. The CDR3 here is CASSPGRWETEAFF. As DNA, the CDR3 is TGTGCCAGCAGCCCGGGCCGGTGGGAGACTGAAGCTTTCTTT. Full variable domain (remainder filled in from reference TRBV5-8 and TRBJ1-1): EAGVTQSPTHLIKTRGQQATLRCSPISGHTSVYWYQQALGLGLQFLLWYDEGEERNRGNFPPRFSGRQFPNYSSELNVNALELEDSALYLCASSPGRWETEAFFGQGTRLTVV.

The table lists this clone with a few counts. This rearrangement joins TRBV6-2 or TRBV6-3 to TRBJ2-7; 9 bases map to TRBD1. This CDR3 spans 14 amino acids. Germline values: CDR1 MNHEY, CDR2 SVGEGT. Trimming removed 5 bases from V and 5 bases from J; junction bases left unmatched: 7. The CDR3: CASSRQGEFNEQYF. CDR3 in DNA: TGTGCCAGCAGTCGACAGGGGGAGTTCAACGAGCAGTACTTC.

The chain employs TRBV18 and TRBJ1-1; TRBD1 is a possible D gene (5 bases). This CDR3 contains 13 residues. Germline CDR1 KGHSH, CDR2 LQKENI. V lost 2 bases to trimming and J lost 7 bases, with 11 bases between them. The DNA for the CDR3 is TGTGCCAGCTCACCAAATGATAGGGGTGAAGCTTTCTTT. Amino acids: CASSPNDRGEAFF.

The chain links TRBV11-2 to TRBJ2-2; tentatively, D is TRBD1 (6 bases). CDR1 and CDR2 (germline): SGHAT, FQNNGV. The CDR3 sequence is 16 residues long. V shed 5 bases and J shed 7 bases, with 20 bases lying between them. The CDR3: CASSRTTGISGGELFF. The CDR3 nucleotides read TGTGCCAGCAGCCGCACTACAGGGATAAGTGGCGGGGAGCTGTTTTTT.

The chain combines TRBV15 with TRBJ2-7; TRBD1 matches at 7 bases. J lost 3 bases, V lost 4 bases, and 3 bases had no gene match. Germline CDR1 reads LNHNV; CDR2 reads YYDKDF (reference sequence). The CDR3 runs 13 residues. The CDR3 DNA is TGTGCCACCAGCATCAGACAGGGCTACGAGCAGTACTTC. Encoded protein: CATSIRQGYEQYF.

The J gene is TRBJ1-3, the V gene TRBV6-5; 7 positions match TRBD1. In germline, CDR1 is MNHEY, CDR2 SVGAGI. The CDR3 length is 15 residues. V lost 0 bases, J lost 3 bases, and 2 bases stayed unmatched. The CDR3 DNA reads as TGTGCCAGCAGTTACTCCCGGGACAGTGGAAACACCATATATTTT. Its protein is CASSYSRDSGNTIYF.